This T cell receptor beta chain was sequenced for a study of blood T cell repertoires in COVID-19. Source study methods: It was from reference gene primer amplification that nucleated cell counts were estimated. Sequencing used immunoSEQ multiplex PCR; TCRdb keeps in-frame clones, though not all of them. The DNA gave D and trimming, while V, J and clone size come from that table. The sample yields 110,000 to 150,000 clones, just under 85% seen once. Sequencing input: PBMCs or T cells enriched from blood (not recorded which). The origin of this receptor is a woman aged 35 to 49 who had recovered from COVID-19.

The CDR3 region has the DNA TGTGCCAGCAGCCCGGGCAGGGGCTACGAGCAGTACTTC. Encoded protein: CASSPGRGYEQYF. The V call is TRBV27, the J call TRBJ2-7, with D possibly matching TRBD1 (6 bases). V was clipped by 6 bases and J by 3 bases, with 12 bases between them. This CDR3 is built from 13 residues. Germline CDR1 reads MNHEY; CDR2 reads SMNVEV (reference sequence).